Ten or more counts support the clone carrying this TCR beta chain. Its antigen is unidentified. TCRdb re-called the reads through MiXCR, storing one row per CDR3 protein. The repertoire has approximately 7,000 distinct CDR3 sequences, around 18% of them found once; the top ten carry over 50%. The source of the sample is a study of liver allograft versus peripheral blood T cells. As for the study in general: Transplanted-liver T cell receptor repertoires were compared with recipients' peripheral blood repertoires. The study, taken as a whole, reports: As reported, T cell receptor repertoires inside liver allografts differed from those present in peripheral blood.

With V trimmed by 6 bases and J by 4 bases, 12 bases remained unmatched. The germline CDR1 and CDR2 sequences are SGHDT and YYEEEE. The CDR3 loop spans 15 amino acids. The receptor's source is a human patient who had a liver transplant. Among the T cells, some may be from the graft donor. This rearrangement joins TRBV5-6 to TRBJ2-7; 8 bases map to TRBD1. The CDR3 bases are TGTGCCAGCAACTTCGGTACAGGGGGGTTGTACGAGCAGTACTTC. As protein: CASNFGTGGLYEQYF. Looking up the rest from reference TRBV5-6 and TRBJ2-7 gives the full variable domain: DAGVTQSPTHLIKTRGQQVTLRCSPKSGHDTVSWYQQALGQGPQFIFQYYEEEERQRGNFPDRFSGHQFPNYSSELNVNALLLGDSALYLCASNFGTGGLYEQYFGPGTRLTVT.